This TCR beta chain was retrieved from a study of regulatory T cells in long-lasting Graves disease. This clonotype was counted at least ten times. The CDR3 has 14 residues. The germline V gene has CDR1 LGHNT and CDR2 FRNRAP. The V gene lost 6 bases and the J gene lost 0 bases, with 9 bases spanning the gap. The TCR beta library used iRepertoire HTBI primers with Arm-PCR amplification of CDR3. In TCRdb, the multiplex PCR reads were re-called with MiXCR into one record per CDR3 protein. Of approximately 230,000 distinct CDR3 sequences in the sample, approximately 16% are singletons; the top ten hold 22%. The time point here: newly diagnosed GD, antithyroid drugs for less than 3 months. PBMC-extracted RNA yielded the TCR library.

The rearrangement uses TRBV12-5 and TRBJ2-1; D not resolved. The source is a female donor with Graves disease. The material sequenced was peripheral blood mononuclear cells (PBMCs), taken at new diagnosis, from a patient treated with antithyroid drugs. CDR3 amino acids: CASGRSTSYNEQFF. The CDR3 DNA follows: TGTGCTAGTGGCCGGTCCACCTCCTACAATGAGCAGTTCTTC.